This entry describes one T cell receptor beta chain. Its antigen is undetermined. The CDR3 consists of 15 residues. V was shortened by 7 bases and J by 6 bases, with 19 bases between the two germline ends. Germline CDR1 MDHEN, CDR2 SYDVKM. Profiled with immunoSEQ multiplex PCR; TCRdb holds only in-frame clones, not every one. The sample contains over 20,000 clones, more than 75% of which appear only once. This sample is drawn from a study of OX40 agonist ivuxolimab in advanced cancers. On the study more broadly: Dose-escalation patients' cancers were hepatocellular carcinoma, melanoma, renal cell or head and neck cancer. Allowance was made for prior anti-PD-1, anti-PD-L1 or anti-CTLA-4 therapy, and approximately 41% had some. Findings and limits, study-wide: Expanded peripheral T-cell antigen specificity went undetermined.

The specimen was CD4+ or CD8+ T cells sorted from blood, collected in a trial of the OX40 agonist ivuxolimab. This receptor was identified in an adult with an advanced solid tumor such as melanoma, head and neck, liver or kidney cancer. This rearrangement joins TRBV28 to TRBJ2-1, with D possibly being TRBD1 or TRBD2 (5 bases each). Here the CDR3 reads CASTPPGPKSNEQFF. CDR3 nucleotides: TGTGCCAGCACTCCCCCGGGACCCAAATCCAATGAGCAGTTCTTC.